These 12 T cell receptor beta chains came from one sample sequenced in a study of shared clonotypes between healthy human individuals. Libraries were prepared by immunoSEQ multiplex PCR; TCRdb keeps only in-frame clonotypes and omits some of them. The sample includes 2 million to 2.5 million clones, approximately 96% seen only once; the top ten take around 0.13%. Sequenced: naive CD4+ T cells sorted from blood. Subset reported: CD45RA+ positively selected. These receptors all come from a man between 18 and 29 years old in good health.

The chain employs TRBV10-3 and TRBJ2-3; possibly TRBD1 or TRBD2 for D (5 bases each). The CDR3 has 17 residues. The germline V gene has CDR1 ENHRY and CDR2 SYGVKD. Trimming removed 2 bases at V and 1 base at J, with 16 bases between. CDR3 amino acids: CAISEGAGTFGTDTQYF. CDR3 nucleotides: TGTGCCATCAGTGAGGGGGCAGGGACCTTTGGCACAGATACGCAGTATTTT.

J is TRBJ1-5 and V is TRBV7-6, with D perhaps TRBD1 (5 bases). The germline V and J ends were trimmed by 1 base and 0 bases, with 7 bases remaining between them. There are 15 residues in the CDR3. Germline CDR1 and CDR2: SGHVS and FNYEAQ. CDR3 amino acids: CASSLGGFSNQPQHF. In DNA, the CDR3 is TGTGCCAGCAGCTTAGGGGGGTTTAGCAATCAGCCCCAGCATTTT.

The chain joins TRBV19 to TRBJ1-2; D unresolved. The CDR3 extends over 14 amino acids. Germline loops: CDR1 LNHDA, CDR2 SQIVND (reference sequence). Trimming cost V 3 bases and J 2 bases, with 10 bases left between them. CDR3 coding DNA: TGTGCCAGTAGTATGGGAGACAAGAACTATGGCTACACCTTC. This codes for CASSMGDKNYGYTF. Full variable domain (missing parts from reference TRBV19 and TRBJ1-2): DGGITQSPKYLFRKEGQNVTLSCEQNLNHDAMYWYRQDPGQGLRLIYYSQIVNDFQKGDIAEGYSVSREKKESFPLTVTSAQKNPTAFYLCASSMGDKNYGYTFGSGTRLTVV.

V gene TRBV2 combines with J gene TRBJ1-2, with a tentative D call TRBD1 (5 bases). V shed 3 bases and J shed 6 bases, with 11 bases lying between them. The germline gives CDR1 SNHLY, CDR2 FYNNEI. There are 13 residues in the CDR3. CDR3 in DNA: TGTGCCAGCAGTGATCCGGGGGTCCATGGCTACACCTTC. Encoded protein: CASSDPGVHGYTF.

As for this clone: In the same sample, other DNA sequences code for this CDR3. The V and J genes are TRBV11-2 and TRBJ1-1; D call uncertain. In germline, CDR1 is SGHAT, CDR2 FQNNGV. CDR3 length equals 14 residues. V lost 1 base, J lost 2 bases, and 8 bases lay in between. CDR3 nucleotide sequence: TGTGCCAGCAGCTTAGCGGAGGGTAACACTGAAGCTTTCTTT. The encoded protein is CASSLAEGNTEAFF. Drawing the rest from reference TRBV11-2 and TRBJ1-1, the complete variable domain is EAGVAQSPRYKIIEKRQSVAFWCNPISGHATLYWYQQILGQGPKLLIQFQNNGVVDDSQLPKDRFSAERLKGVDSTLKIQPAKLEDSAVYLCASSLAEGNTEAFFGQGTRLTVV.

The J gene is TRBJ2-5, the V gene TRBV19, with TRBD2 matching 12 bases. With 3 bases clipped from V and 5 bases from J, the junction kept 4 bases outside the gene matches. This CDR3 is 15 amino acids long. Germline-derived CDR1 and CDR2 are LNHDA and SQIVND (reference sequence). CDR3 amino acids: CASSMGTSGGETQYF. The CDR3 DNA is TGTGCCAGTAGTATGGGAACTAGCGGGGGGGAGACCCAGTACTTC.

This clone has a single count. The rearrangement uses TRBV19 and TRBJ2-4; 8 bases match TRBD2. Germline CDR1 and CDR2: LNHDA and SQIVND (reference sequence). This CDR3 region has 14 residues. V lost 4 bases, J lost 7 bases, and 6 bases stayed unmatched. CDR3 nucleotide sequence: TGTGCCAGTAGTAAGAGCGGGAGTGGGAACATTCAGTACTTC. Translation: CASSKSGSGNIQYF. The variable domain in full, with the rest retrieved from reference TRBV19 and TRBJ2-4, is DGGITQSPKYLFRKEGQNVTLSCEQNLNHDAMYWYRQDPGQGLRLIYYSQIVNDFQKGDIAEGYSVSREKKESFPLTVTSAQKNPTAFYLCASSKSGSGNIQYFGAGTRLSVL.

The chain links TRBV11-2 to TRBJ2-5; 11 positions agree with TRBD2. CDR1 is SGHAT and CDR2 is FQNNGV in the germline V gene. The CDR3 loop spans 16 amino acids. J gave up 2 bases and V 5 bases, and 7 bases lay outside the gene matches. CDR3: CASSTAWTSGQETQYF. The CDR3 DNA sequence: TGTGCCAGCAGCACCGCCTGGACTAGCGGGCAAGAGACCCAGTACTTC.

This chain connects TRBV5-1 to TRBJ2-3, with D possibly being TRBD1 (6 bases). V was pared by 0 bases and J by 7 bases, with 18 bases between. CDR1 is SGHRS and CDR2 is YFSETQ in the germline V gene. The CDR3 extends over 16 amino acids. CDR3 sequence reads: CASSLAGQISLNTQYF. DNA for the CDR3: TGCGCCAGCAGCTTGGCCGGACAGATATCCTTGAATACGCAGTATTTT.

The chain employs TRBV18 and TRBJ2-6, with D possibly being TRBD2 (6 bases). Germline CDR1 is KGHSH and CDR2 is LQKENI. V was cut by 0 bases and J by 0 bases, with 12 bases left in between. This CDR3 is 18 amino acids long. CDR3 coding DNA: TGTGCCAGCTCACCACCAGGCGTGGGGGGCTCTGGGGCCAACGTCCTGACTTTC. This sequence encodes CASSPPGVGGSGANVLTF.

CDR3 bases: TGTGCCAGCAGGTCAAGCGGGGAGACCCAGTACTTC. Translating it yields CASRSSGETQYF. This chain joins TRBV2 and TRBJ2-5; D possibly corresponds to TRBD2 (6 bases). Germline CDR1 is SNHLY and CDR2 is FYNNEI. Trimming removed 6 bases from V and 5 bases from J, with 10 bases in between. There are 12 residues in the CDR3.

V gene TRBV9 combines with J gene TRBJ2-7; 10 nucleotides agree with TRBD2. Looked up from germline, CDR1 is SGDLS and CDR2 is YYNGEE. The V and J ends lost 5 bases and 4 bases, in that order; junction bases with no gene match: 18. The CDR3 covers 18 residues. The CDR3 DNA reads TGTGCCAGCAGTCCCTCGGGGCTAGCGGGAGATTTGTCTTACGAGCAGTACTTC. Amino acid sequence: CASSPSGLAGDLSYEQYF.